This entry lists 13 T cell receptor beta chains sequenced from one sample in a study of T cell responses to AZD1222 COVID-19 vaccine. TCRdb keeps only in-frame clones here, not all; method: immunoSEQ multiplex PCR. The sample holds roughly 80,000 clones, about nine tenths seen once. The specimen was peripheral blood, collected on day 0 of AZD1222 vaccination. These TCRs come from an adult in good health.

CDR3 DNA sequence: TGTGCCAGCAGCTTAGGACAGGGCGACACCGGGGAGCTGTTTTTT. Translation gives CASSLGQGDTGELFF. This chain links TRBV11-1 with TRBJ2-2; 7 nucleotides line up with TRBD1. The V gene's germline CDR1 is SGHAT and CDR2 FQDESV (reference sequence). The length of the CDR3 is 15 residues. Trimming removed 1 base from V and 3 bases from J; junction bases left unmatched: 2.

The chain has TRBV9 and TRBJ1-6; possibly TRBD1 for D (6 bases). Trimming left V 3 bases short and J 9 bases short, with 13 bases between. This CDR3 spans 14 amino acids. The germline V gene encodes CDR1 SGDLS and CDR2 YYNGEE. CDR3 residues: CASSEDTGRSPLHF. DNA for the CDR3: TGTGCCAGCAGCGAGGACACAGGGCGTTCACCCCTCCACTTT.

The chain carries TRBV9 and TRBJ1-5, with D perhaps TRBD1 (5 bases). CDR1 SGDLS and CDR2 YYNGEE come from the germline V gene. The CDR3 totals 15 residues. V was trimmed by 6 bases and J by 7 bases, leaving 20 bases between them. The CDR3 here is CASNVEGRTNQPQHF. DNA of the CDR3: TGTGCCAGCAACGTCGAGGGGCGTACCAACCAGCCCCAGCATTTT.

The chain links TRBV7-9 to TRBJ2-7, with D unclear. This CDR3 is 10 amino acids long. The germline gives CDR1 SEHNR, CDR2 FQNEAQ (reference sequence). Trimming pared 5 bases from V and 5 bases from J, leaving 4 bases between. The CDR3 DNA follows: TGTGCCAGCAGCCCCGACGAGCAGTACTTC. Its protein product is CASSPDEQYF.

The chain joins TRBV30 to TRBJ1-2; D call uncertain. Germline assignment: CDR1 GTSNPN and CDR2 SVGIG (reference sequence). V shed 1 base and J shed 5 bases, with 11 bases lying between them. The CDR3 loop spans 13 amino acids. CDR3 DNA: TGTGCCTGGAGTGCCGGAAGAAGTTATGGCTACACCTTC. Amino acids: CAWSAGRSYGYTF. The full variable domain, completed using reference TRBV30 and TRBJ1-2, is SQTIHQWPATLVQPVGSPLSLECTVEGTSNPNLYWYRQAAGRGLQLLFYSVGIGQISSEVPQNLSASRPQDRQFILSSKKLLLSDSGFYLCAWSAGRSYGYTFGSGTRLTVV.

This clone turned up a few times. The chain couples TRBV5-1 to TRBJ1-3, with D hard to call. CDR1 and CDR2 (germline): SGHRS, YFSETQ. Trimming took off 0 bases at V and 0 bases at J, with 7 bases between the two ends. CDR3 length equals 15 residues. The CDR3 reads CASSLETHSGNTIYF. CDR3 nucleotides: TGCGCCAGCAGCTTGGAAACCCACTCTGGAAACACCATATATTTT.

The rearrangement links TRBV7-3 to TRBJ2-3; TRBD2 matches at 7 bases. Per germline, CDR1 SGHTA and CDR2 FQGTGA. The CDR3 has 14 residues. Trimming took 2 bases from V and 4 from J; bases not matched to a gene: 3. The CDR3 is CASSLGRESDTQYF. The CDR3 DNA reads TGTGCCAGCAGCTTAGGGCGGGAGTCAGATACGCAGTATTTT.

V is TRBV6-2 or TRBV6-3 and J is TRBJ1-2; D unresolved. CDR1 MNHEY and CDR2 SVGEGT come from the germline V gene. V was shortened by 2 bases and J by 6 bases, with 13 bases between the two germline ends. This CDR3 has 14 amino acids. The chain's CDR3 is CASSYTRTKNGYTF. The DNA for the CDR3 is TGTGCCAGCAGTTACACCCGGACGAAGAATGGCTACACCTTC.

The chain is built from TRBV18 and TRBJ1-1, with a possible D match to TRBD1 (6 bases). The germline CDR1 and CDR2 sequences are KGHSH and LQKENI. This CDR3 has 14 residues. Between the trimmed V and J ends, which lost 3 bases and 8 bases, there was a span of 16 bases. CDR3 region: CASSPAGGHSEAFF. In DNA, the CDR3 is TGTGCCAGCTCACCGGCGGGGGGGCATTCAGAAGCTTTCTTT. Supplemented by reference TRBV18 and TRBJ1-1, the full variable domain reads NAGVMQNPRHLVRRRGQEARLRCSPMKGHSHVYWYRQLPEEGLKFMVYLQKENIIDESGMPKERFSAEFPKEGPSILRIQQVVRGDSAAYFCASSPAGGHSEAFFGQGTRLTVV.

This rearrangement joins TRBV4-1 to TRBJ2-7; D is ambiguous. Germline-derived CDR1 and CDR2 are MGHRA and YSYEKL. The CDR3 length is 12 residues. The V gene lost 1 base and the J gene lost 4 bases, with 5 bases spanning the gap. In DNA, the CDR3 is TGCGCCAGCAGCCAAGTCCAGTACGAGCAGTACTTC. This gives the protein CASSQVQYEQYF.

The V and J genes are TRBV19 and TRBJ1-3; D not resolved. The CDR3 loop spans 14 amino acids. From germline, CDR1 is LNHDA and CDR2 SQIVND (reference sequence). Trimming cost V 3 bases and J 8 bases, with 14 bases left between them. DNA of the CDR3: TGTGCCAGTAGTATCCTGGGGAGTGGGGACACCATATATTTT. Amino acids: CASSILGSGDTIYF.

The gene calls are TRBV21-1 and TRBJ1-2; the table gives TRBD1 as D, unverified against the DNA. TRBV21-1 is given as a pseudogene. The CDR3 runs 18 residues. The DNA for the CDR3 is TGTGCCAGCAGCACTGCGACAGGGCCCGCGGGTCGTAGCTATGGCTACACCTTC. As protein: CASSTATGPAGRSYGYTF.

CDR3 nucleotides: TGTGCCAGCAGTTACTCCCGCCGGGCTGCGTCCTACGAGCAGTACTTC. This gives the protein CASSYSRRAASYEQYF. The rearrangement links TRBV6-5 to TRBJ2-7; D remains unclear. The V gene's germline CDR1 is MNHEY and CDR2 SVGAGI. Trimming removed 0 bases from V and 1 base from J, with 13 bases in between. This CDR3 is built from 16 residues.